This TCR beta chain was retrieved from a study of blood T cell repertoires in COVID-19. Turning to the study itself: Samples taken during acute and convalescent COVID-19 were collected in the United States, Italy and Spain.

Here immunoSEQ multiplex PCR was the method, and the copy in TCRdb shows in-frame clones only, minus some. The sample shows around 310,000 clones, around nine tenths of them seen only once. Recruits, aged about 18 to 95 years, lived in 24 US areas. Donors were grouped by their self-reported clinical history. Among Cohort 3 donors, those recovered had two negative PCRs, clearance, or symptom resolution. This CDR3 is built from 13 residues. The germline CDR1 and CDR2 sequences are MNHEY and SVGAGI. The rearrangement joins TRBV6-5 to TRBJ1-1, with unresolved D. Sequenced material: PBMCs or T cells enriched from blood (not recorded which). This TCR came from a woman between 40 and 55 years old who had recovered from COVID-19. This CDR3 is CVTKIARETEAFF. As DNA, the CDR3 is TGTGTCACTAAAATCGCCCGGGAAACTGAAGCTTTCTTT.